This T cell receptor (beta chain) is from a study of CD8+CD57+ T cells in acquired aplastic anemia. The overall study: CD4+ reads averaged around 9.9 million in healthy donors.

TCR beta VDJ and CDR3 profiling used genomic DNA as template. MiXCR, run by TCRdb on the reads, gives a single entry per CDR3 protein. This sample has around 200,000 distinct CDR3 sequences, with over 60% found just once. This clonotype has just a few counts. Its antigen remains unidentified. Regarding the study as a whole: With respect to CD8+ Simpson's diversity, patients and controls did not differ significantly. The same twenty-nine CD8+ CDR3 sequences occurred in patients and in controls.

The CDR3 length is 12 residues. Trimming removed 0 bases from V and 7 bases from J, with 7 bases in between. From germline, CDR1 is SQVTM and CDR2 ANQGSEA. The sample taken for sequencing was sorted CD4+, CD8+, or CD8+CD57+ T cells (not recorded which) from PBMCs. This chain links TRBV29-1 with TRBJ2-1; D not certain. The origin of this receptor is a human donor in good health. CDR3 protein: CSVEDTGNEQFF. The CDR3 DNA sequence: TGCAGCGTTGAAGATACGGGTAATGAGCAGTTCTTC.